The 23 T cell receptor beta chains listed next were all sequenced from one sample in a study of T cell responses to AZD1222 COVID-19 vaccine. Some clones are missing from TCRdb's copy, which holds only in-frame ones; the method was immunoSEQ multiplex PCR. The sample records over 120,000 clones, roughly 90% being singletons. The sequencing here drew on peripheral blood, taken 28 days after the second AZD1222 dose. These receptors were taken from an adult who received the AZD1222 COVID-19 vaccine.

This sequence joins TRBV6-2 or TRBV6-3 and TRBJ1-1, with TRBD1 identical over 8 bases. This CDR3 has 14 amino acids. Looked up from germline, CDR1 is MNHEY and CDR2 is SVGEGT. Losses at the gene ends were 5 bases for V and 4 bases for J; bases not matched to a gene: 6. This chain's CDR3 is CASSRDRGSTEAFF. CDR3 nucleotide sequence: TGTGCCAGCAGTCGCGACAGGGGCAGCACTGAAGCTTTCTTT.

This clone was observed a single time. The gene calls are TRBV19 and TRBJ1-1; no reliable D call. CDR1 and CDR2 (germline): LNHDA, SQIVND (reference sequence). V shed 8 bases and J shed 0 bases, with 13 bases lying between them. The CDR3 length is 14 residues. The CDR3 protein is CASEWGNMNTEAFF. In nucleotides, the CDR3 is TGTGCCAGTGAGTGGGGTAATATGAACACTGAAGCTTTCTTT.

CDR3 nucleotide sequence: TGTGCCAGCAGGTCGGGGGCCGGTGGAAACACCATATATTTT. Translation gives CASRSGAGGNTIYF. The rearrangement links TRBV27 to TRBJ1-3, with D possibly being TRBD1 (6 bases). Trimming took off 6 bases at V and 3 bases at J, with 12 bases between the two ends. Germline CDR1 is MNHEY and CDR2 is SMNVEV (reference sequence). The CDR3 covers 14 residues.

V gene TRBV24-1 combines with J gene TRBJ2-2; 8 bases align to TRBD2. There are 18 residues in the CDR3. CDR1 is KGHDR and CDR2 is SFDVKD in the germline V gene. V shed 1 base, J shed 1 base, and the junction held 7 bases outside the gene matches. CDR3 residues: CATSDFRGLELNTGELFF. CDR3 DNA: TGTGCCACCAGTGATTTCAGGGGACTAGAACTGAACACCGGGGAGCTGTTTTTT.

The chain is built from TRBV29-1 and TRBJ1-4, with D unclear. The germline CDR1 and CDR2 sequences are SQVTM and ANQGSEA. The ends were cut back, 7 bases at V and 8 bases at J, with 11 bases in the middle. There are 11 residues in the CDR3. CDR3 coding DNA: TGCAGCGCAGGACTTCGCGAAAAACTGTTTTTT. This encodes CSAGLREKLFF.

The CDR3 DNA follows: TGTGCCAGCAGTAATCCCGGGAGCGGCGAGACCCAGTACTTC. Translated, it gives CASSNPGSGETQYF. The rearrangement joins TRBV6-5 to TRBJ2-5; a weak D match, TRBD2 (6 bases). Germline V gene lookup returns CDR1 MNHEY and CDR2 SVGAGI. Trimming took off 5 bases at V and 5 bases at J, with 15 bases between the two ends. The CDR3 totals 14 residues.

The V call is TRBV28, the J call TRBJ1-5, with a tentative D call TRBD1 (5 bases). The V end lost 6 bases, the J end lost 4 bases, and 10 bases lay between the germline ends. Germline CDR1 is MDHEN and CDR2 is SYDVKM. This CDR3 is 13 amino acids long. The CDR3 region is CASRGGWNQPQHF. DNA for the CDR3: TGTGCCAGCAGGGGGGGTTGGAATCAGCCCCAGCATTTT.

This chain links TRBV2 with TRBJ2-6; D possibly uses TRBD1 or TRBD2 (5 bases each). This CDR3 region has 15 residues. With 6 bases removed from V and 0 bases from J, the gap between germline ends came to 9 bases. Looked up from germline, CDR1 is SNHLY and CDR2 is FYNNEI. The CDR3 loop reads CASSAGASGANVLTF. CDR3 DNA: TGTGCCAGCAGCGCCGGGGCCTCTGGGGCCAACGTCCTGACTTTC.

This clone was counted between two and nine times. V usage is TRBV6-2 or TRBV6-3 and J usage is TRBJ1-5; TRBD1 matches 12 bases. V trimming: 2 bases; J trimming: 2 bases; junction bases outside the gene matches: 7. In germline, CDR1 is MNHEY, CDR2 SVGEGT. The CDR3 length is 18 residues. CDR3 nucleotide sequence: TGTGCCAGCAGTTACCCTGGGACAGGGGGCTGGCGCAATCAGCCCCAGCATTTT. It codes for CASSYPGTGGWRNQPQHF.

This chain uses TRBV7-3 with TRBJ1-1; D perhaps matches TRBD1 (5 bases). The germline gives CDR1 SGHTA, CDR2 FQGTGA. V shed 4 bases and J shed 1 base, with 13 bases lying between them. This CDR3 has 15 amino acids. As DNA, the CDR3 is TGTGCCAGCAGCTCCGGGACTTGGGGGAACACTGAAGCTTTCTTT. This encodes CASSSGTWGNTEAFF.

The V gene is TRBV9, the J gene TRBJ2-7; TRBD2 matches at 9 bases. CDR3 length equals 16 residues. J lost 1 base, V lost 0 bases, and 5 bases had no gene match. From germline, CDR1 is SGDLS and CDR2 YYNGEE. For the CDR3, the DNA is TGTGCCAGCAGCGTAGATCCAGCGGGAGGATCCTACGAGCAGTACTTC. Residues: CASSVDPAGGSYEQYF.

The gene calls are TRBV2 and TRBJ1-5; 8 bases line up with TRBD1. CDR3 length: 15 residues. Germline assignment: CDR1 SNHLY and CDR2 FYNNEI. The ends lost 7 bases at V and 3 bases at J; junction bases unmatched: 8. Here the CDR3 DNA reads TGTGCCAGCACCCGGACAGGGAGAAACAATCAGCCCCAGCATTTT. It encodes CASTRTGRNNQPQHF.

J is TRBJ1-5 and V is TRBV6-1; D is unclear. V gave up 3 bases and J gave up 0 bases, with 6 bases separating them. This CDR3 comprises 14 residues. Looked up from germline, CDR1 is MNHNS and CDR2 is SASEGT. CDR3 DNA: TGTGCCAGCAGTGATAGGTTTAGCAATCAGCCCCAGCATTTT. It translates to CASSDRFSNQPQHF.

The chain uses TRBV5-8 and TRBJ2-7, with 8 bases lining up with TRBD1. The length of the CDR3 is 13 residues. Germline V gene data show CDR1 as SGHTS and CDR2 as YDEGEE. V shed 4 bases, J shed 7 bases, and the junction held 7 bases outside the gene matches. In nucleotides, the CDR3 is TGTGCCAGCAGCCCCTGGACAGGGAAGGAGCAGTACTTC. It translates to CASSPWTGKEQYF.

The J gene is TRBJ2-7, the V gene TRBV19; D may be TRBD2 (7 bases). CDR1 is LNHDA and CDR2 is SQIVND in the germline V gene (reference sequence). The V end was cut by 3 bases, the J end by 8 bases, with 23 bases between. CDR3 length equals 16 residues. Here the CDR3 reads CASSMSPWEGEVKQYF. In DNA form, the CDR3 reads TGTGCCAGTAGTATGTCCCCTTGGGAGGGGGAAGTAAAGCAGTACTTC.

The chain uses TRBV6-5 and TRBJ2-7; perhaps TRBD2 as D (5 bases). The germline V gene has CDR1 MNHEY and CDR2 SVGAGI. V shed 8 bases and J shed 5 bases, with 13 bases lying between them. This CDR3 comprises 12 residues. The CDR3 protein is CASREPVDEQYF. CDR3 nucleotide sequence: TGTGCCAGCCGGGAACCGGTCGACGAGCAGTACTTC.

The chain recombines TRBV4-2 with TRBJ1-3; TRBD1 matches at 9 bases. CDR3 length: 15 amino acids. Germline CDR1 LGHNA, CDR2 YNFKEQ. Germline trimming cut 5 bases from V and 3 bases from J; bases unmatched to any gene: 5. This chain's CDR3 is CASSKQGAGGNTIYF. In nucleotides, the CDR3 is TGTGCCAGCAGCAAACAGGGGGCAGGTGGAAACACCATATATTTT.

The gene calls are TRBV7-9 and TRBJ2-2; 11 nucleotides match TRBD2. Germline CDR1 SEHNR, CDR2 FQNEAQ (reference sequence). With 1 base clipped from V and 1 base from J, the junction kept 5 bases outside the gene matches. The CDR3 is 18 residues long. The CDR3 sequence: CASSLGTGTSGNTGELFF. In DNA form, the CDR3 reads TGTGCCAGCAGCTTAGGGACCGGGACTAGCGGGAACACCGGGGAGCTGTTTTTT.

V is TRBV7-3 and J is TRBJ2-3; possible D gene TRBD2, 6 bases. The germline gives CDR1 SGHTA, CDR2 FQGTGA. Trimming took 0 bases from V and 3 from J, leaving 10 bases between them. The CDR3 runs 15 residues. Here the CDR3 reads CASSLTGGPTDTQYF. The CDR3 DNA reads TGTGCCAGCAGCTTAACGGGAGGACCAACAGATACGCAGTATTTT.

The rearrangement joins TRBV28 to TRBJ1-1, with D perhaps matching TRBD1 (6 bases). CDR1 is MDHEN and CDR2 is SYDVKM in the germline V gene. V lost 1 base and J 3 bases, leaving 9 bases between the germline ends. The CDR3 runs 14 residues. DNA of the CDR3: TGTGCCAGCAGTTTATCTCAGGGGCACACTGAAGCTTTCTTT. Translating it yields CASSLSQGHTEAFF.

This clone was seen a single time. This chain joins TRBV19 and TRBJ2-3; D may correspond to TRBD1 or TRBD2 (5 bases each). CDR1 and CDR2 from the germline V gene are LNHDA and SQIVND (reference sequence). The CDR3 extends over 15 amino acids. V was shortened by 8 bases and J by 4 bases, with 19 bases between the two germline ends. The chain's CDR3 is CASGRDLRESDTQYF. CDR3 coding DNA: TGTGCCAGTGGACGGGACCTACGCGAGTCAGATACGCAGTATTTT.

The CDR3 sequence: CASSPQRSYNEQFF. The CDR3 DNA reads as TGTGCCAGCAGCCCCCAACGGTCGTACAATGAGCAGTTCTTC. The chain links TRBV11-2 to TRBJ2-1, with unresolved D. From germline, CDR1 is SGHAT and CDR2 FQNNGV. V was shortened by 5 bases and J by 4 bases, with 12 bases between the two germline ends. The CDR3 sequence is 14 residues long.

The chain is built from TRBV19 and TRBJ1-1; 11 bases align to TRBD1. After removal of 5 bases from V and 7 bases from J, the junction contained 9 bases not matched to a gene. The CDR3 contains 15 residues. The germline V gene has CDR1 LNHDA and CDR2 SQIVND (reference sequence). CDR3 loop: CASSVSGTGGIEAFF. The CDR3 region has the DNA TGTGCCAGTAGTGTTTCTGGGACAGGGGGTATTGAAGCTTTCTTT.